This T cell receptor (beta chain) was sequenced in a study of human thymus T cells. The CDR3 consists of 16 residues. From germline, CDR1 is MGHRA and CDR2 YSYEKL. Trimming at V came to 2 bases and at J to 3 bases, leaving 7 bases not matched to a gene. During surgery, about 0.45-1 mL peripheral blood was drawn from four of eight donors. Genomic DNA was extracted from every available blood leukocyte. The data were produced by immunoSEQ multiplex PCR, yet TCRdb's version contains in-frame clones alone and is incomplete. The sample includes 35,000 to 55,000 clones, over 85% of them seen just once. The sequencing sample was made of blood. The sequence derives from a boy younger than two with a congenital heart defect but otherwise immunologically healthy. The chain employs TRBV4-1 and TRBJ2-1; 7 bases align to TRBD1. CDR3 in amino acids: CASSQKAGTDYNEQFF. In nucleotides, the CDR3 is TGCGCCAGCAGCCAAAAAGCCGGGACAGACTACAATGAGCAGTTCTTC.